The 23 T cell receptor beta chains below all came from one sample that was sequenced in a study of CD8+ T cells in alopecia areata. Treatment here: oral pan-JAK inhibitor, 5-10 mg twice daily. Sequencing templates came from extracted RNA that was reverse transcribed into cDNA. Libraries were prepared by immunoSEQ multiplex PCR; TCRdb keeps only in-frame clonotypes and omits some of them. The data show fewer than 250,000 clones, 43% seen once. Sequenced material: CD4+ T cells sorted from blood, taken at approximately week 37, from a patient treated with tofacitinib. The receptors were sampled from a human donor with alopecia areata.

The V gene is TRBV30, the J gene TRBJ1-1; D might be TRBD1 (5 bases). CDR1 GTSNPN and CDR2 SVGIG come from the germline V gene (reference sequence). Trimming took off 0 bases at V and 4 bases at J, with 15 bases between the two ends. The CDR3 loop spans 15 amino acids. This chain's CDR3 is CAWSVLGDLTTEAFF. CDR3 coding DNA: TGTGCCTGGAGTGTACTGGGGGATTTGACCACTGAAGCTTTCTTT.

The chain links TRBV2 to TRBJ2-6; no firm D call. Per the germline V gene, CDR1 is SNHLY and CDR2 is FYNNEI. With 7 bases removed from V and 4 bases from J, the gap between germline ends came to 11 bases. The CDR3 runs 14 residues. In nucleotides, the CDR3 is TGTGCCAGCAAGTCAGACGACGGGGCCAACGTCCTGACTTTC. This encodes CASKSDDGANVLTF. Using reference TRBV2 and TRBJ2-6 for the parts outside the CDR3, the full variable domain is EPEVTQTPSHQVTQMGQEVILRCVPISNHLYFYWYRQILGQKVEFLVSFYNNEISEKSEIFDDQFSVERPDGSNFTLKIRSTKLEDSAMYFCASKSDDGANVLTFGAGSRLTVL.

The chain combines TRBV30 with TRBJ2-2; D is unresolved. Germline values: CDR1 GTSNPN, CDR2 SVGIG (reference sequence). Trimming removed 1 base from V and 6 bases from J, with 6 bases in between. This CDR3 spans 12 amino acids. CDR3 nucleotide sequence: TGTGCCTGGAGTGACACCCCCGGGGAGCTGTTTTTT. Its translation: CAWSDTPGELFF.

This clone was observed a handful of times. The gene calls are TRBV2 and TRBJ2-1; 10 bases are a match to TRBD2. The CDR3 has 18 residues. Germline V gene sequence: CDR1 SNHLY, CDR2 FYNNEI. The junction had 10 bases not matched to a gene; V was cut back by 4 bases and J by 1 base. The DNA of the CDR3 is TGTGCCAGCAGTGGGTCTAGCGGGAGTCTAGGATCCTACAATGAGCAGTTCTTC. As protein: CASSGSSGSLGSYNEQFF. Variable domain in full (rest from reference TRBV2 and TRBJ2-1): EPEVTQTPSHQVTQMGQEVILRCVPISNHLYFYWYRQILGQKVEFLVSFYNNEISEKSEIFDDQFSVERPDGSNFTLKIRSTKLEDSAMYFCASSGSSGSLGSYNEQFFGPGTRLTVL.

J is TRBJ2-6 and V is TRBV5-1; D is ambiguous. Germline assignment: CDR1 SGHRS and CDR2 YFSETQ. The CDR3 runs 17 residues. The V end was cut by 4 bases, the J end by 1 base, with 15 bases between. In DNA form, the CDR3 reads TGCGCCAGCAGCCCCGGCCCCCAAGGTTCTGGGGCCAACGTCCTGACTTTC. Its translation: CASSPGPQGSGANVLTF.

The chain couples TRBV30 to TRBJ2-3; D gene unclear. The CDR3 contains 13 residues. Germline CDR1 is GTSNPN and CDR2 is SVGIG (reference sequence). Trimming took off 3 bases at V and 5 bases at J, with 12 bases between the two ends. The chain's CDR3 is CAWRALPKDTQYF. The CDR3 region has the DNA TGTGCCTGGAGGGCTTTACCCAAAGATACGCAGTATTTT.

This clone turned up a few times. The chain links TRBV30 to TRBJ2-7; D gene ambiguous. The V gene's germline CDR1 is GTSNPN and CDR2 SVGIG (reference sequence). Trimming removed 4 bases at V and 5 bases at J, with 18 bases between. This CDR3 contains 14 residues. CDR3 sequence (DNA): TGTGCCTGGACACCCCCGGAAGATGGGAACGAGCAGTACTTC. Residues: CAWTPPEDGNEQYF.

The V and J genes are TRBV15 and TRBJ2-3; 9 positions match TRBD2. From germline, CDR1 is LNHNV and CDR2 YYDKDF (reference sequence). V lost 1 base to trimming and J lost 0 bases; unmatched junction nucleotides: 11. The CDR3 runs to 19 residues. DNA for the CDR3: TGTGCCACCAGCAGAGTTCCCCCAGGTAGCGGGAGTAGCACAGATACGCAGTATTTT. This codes for CATSRVPPGSGSSTDTQYF.

V and J are TRBV7-2 and TRBJ1-5; D may be TRBD1 (5 bases). The CDR3 totals 16 residues. Per germline, CDR1 SGHTA and CDR2 FQGNSA. Trimming left V 0 bases short and J 2 bases short, with 11 bases between. The CDR3 loop is CASSLAPDSGNQPQHF. CDR3 coding DNA: TGTGCCAGCAGCTTAGCCCCTGACAGTGGCAATCAGCCCCAGCATTTT.

The V and J genes are TRBV29-1 and TRBJ1-1, with a tentative D call TRBD1 (6 bases). The germline V and J ends were trimmed by 2 bases and 5 bases, with 12 bases remaining between them. The CDR3 runs 13 residues. Germline lookup yields CDR1 SQVTM and CDR2 ANQGSEA. The CDR3 is CSVETGRGTEAFF. CDR3 DNA sequence: TGCAGCGTTGAAACAGGGCGAGGTACTGAAGCTTTCTTT. The full variable domain, its missing parts supplied by reference TRBV29-1 and TRBJ1-1, is SAVISQKPSRDICQRGTSLTIQCQVDSQVTMMFWYRQQPGQSLTLIATANQGSEATYESGFVIDKFPISRPNLTFSTLTVSNMSPEDSSIYLCSVETGRGTEAFFGQGTRLTVV.

This clone occurred a few times. The rearrangement links TRBV9 to TRBJ1-2; a possible D gene is TRBD1 (6 bases). Per germline, CDR1 SGDLS and CDR2 YYNGEE. Trimming shortened V by 8 bases and J by 4 bases, and 12 bases separated the two germline ends. There are 12 residues in the CDR3. CDR3 residues: CASRDRIYGYTF. Written as DNA, the CDR3 is TGTGCCAGTAGAGACAGGATCTATGGCTACACCTTC.

This chain uses TRBV10-3 with TRBJ1-5; D might be TRBD1 (5 bases). Per the germline V gene, CDR1 is ENHRY and CDR2 is SYGVKD. The CDR3 sequence is 15 residues long. The ends were cut back, 6 bases at V and 0 bases at J, with 12 bases in the middle. CDR3 bases: TGTGCCATCAGAGGGGCGGGGGATAGCAATCAGCCCCAGCATTTT. This translates into CAIRGAGDSNQPQHF.

In this sample, this clone turned up a few times. The CDR3 DNA reads as TGTGCCAGTAGTCCGCCGACAGGATTCGCTCGTGGCTACACCTTC. As protein: CASSPPTGFARGYTF. The chain combines TRBV19 with TRBJ1-2; D is perhaps TRBD1 (6 bases). The CDR3 loop spans 15 amino acids. Trimming removed 5 bases at V and 7 bases at J, with 20 bases between. Germline CDR1 and CDR2: LNHDA and SQIVND (reference sequence).

This clone turned up a few times. The CDR3 spells CASSPRDILGVCFF. CDR3 nucleotides: TGCGCCAGCAGCCCCCGGGACATCTTGGGTGTATGCTTCTTT. V gene TRBV4-1 combines with J gene TRBJ1-1, with a weak D call TRBD1 (6 bases). Trimming pared 4 bases from V and 14 bases from J, leaving 23 bases between. This CDR3 comprises 14 residues. The germline V gene has CDR1 MGHRA and CDR2 YSYEKL.

V usage is TRBV7-9 and J usage is TRBJ2-5, with TRBD2 matching 10 bases. Germline V gives CDR1 SEHNR, CDR2 FQNEAQ (reference sequence). The V segment lost 5 bases and the J segment 2 bases; nucleotides outside the gene matches: 8. This CDR3 comprises 16 residues. The CDR3 DNA reads as TGTGCCAGCAGCAGAAGACTAGCGGGTCCACAAGAGACCCAGTACTTC. Translated: CASSRRLAGPQETQYF. Together with reference TRBV7-9 and TRBJ2-5, the CDR3 gives the full variable domain: DTGVSQNPRHKITKRGQNVTFRCDPISEHNRLYWYRQTLGQGPEFLTYFQNEAQLEKSRLLSDRFSAERPKGSFSTLEIQRTEQGDSAMYLCASSRRLAGPQETQYFGPGTRLLVL.

The rearrangement joins TRBV29-1 to TRBJ1-5, with 7 bases identical to TRBD1. The CDR3 is made up of 12 amino acids. With 4 bases clipped from V and 11 bases from J, the junction kept 8 bases outside the gene matches. Germline CDR1 reads SQVTM; CDR2 reads ANQGSEA. The CDR3 DNA sequence: TGCAGCGTTGGAATGATCAGGGGGACCCAGCATTTT. This codes for CSVGMIRGTQHF. Together with reference TRBV29-1 and TRBJ1-5, the CDR3 gives the full variable domain: SAVISQKPSRDICQRGTSLTIQCQVDSQVTMMFWYRQQPGQSLTLIATANQGSEATYESGFVIDKFPISRPNLTFSTLTVSNMSPEDSSIYLCSVGMIRGTQHFGDGTRLSIL.

The gene calls are TRBV29-1 and TRBJ2-3; D is unclear. Trimming removed 4 bases at V and 1 base at J, with 6 bases between. CDR1 and CDR2 from the germline V gene are SQVTM and ANQGSEA. CDR3 length equals 12 residues. The chain's CDR3 is CSVGSGTDTQYF. The DNA of the CDR3 is TGCAGCGTTGGTTCAGGCACAGATACGCAGTATTTT.

The rearrangement uses TRBV27 and TRBJ1-2; TRBD1 agrees at 9 bases. CDR1 is MNHEY and CDR2 is SMNVEV in the germline V gene (reference sequence). The CDR3 spans 15 residues. V shed 4 bases and J 7 bases; nucleotides not matched to a gene: 10. CDR3: CASSSPGQGQRGYTF. The CDR3 DNA follows: TGTGCCAGCAGTTCCCCGGGACAGGGTCAACGTGGCTACACCTTC.

This clone was seen a few times. The rearrangement links TRBV4-3 to TRBJ2-4, with TRBD2 identical over 8 bases. Germline CDR1 is LGHNA and CDR2 is YSLEER. This CDR3 is built from 15 residues. Trimming took 1 base from V and 6 from J; bases not matched to a gene: 5. CDR3 nucleotide sequence: TGCGCCAGCAGCCAAGGGGCTCTAGCGGGAAACATTCAGTACTTC. It is translated as CASSQGALAGNIQYF.

J is TRBJ2-5 and V is TRBV27; 14 bases are a match to TRBD2. The J segment lost 5 bases and the V segment lost 9 bases, leaving 14 bases of the junction unmatched. Germline V gene data show CDR1 as MNHEY and CDR2 as SMNVEV (reference sequence). This CDR3 is built from 17 residues. The CDR3 bases are TGTGCCAGATTGGGAAAGGGACTAGCGGGAGTGATCGAGACCCAGTACTTC. It codes for CARLGKGLAGVIETQYF.

J is TRBJ2-7 and V is TRBV27, with D perhaps given as TRBD1 or TRBD2 (5 bases each). The CDR3 is 15 amino acids. CDR1 MNHEY and CDR2 SMNVEV come from the germline V gene (reference sequence). Trimming removed 2 bases at V and 3 bases at J, with 14 bases between. DNA of the CDR3: TGTGCCAGCAGTTTAAAGCGGCGACAGAACTACGAGCAGTACTTC. Amino acids: CASSLKRRQNYEQYF.

This clone was detected many times. This chain joins TRBV5-6 and TRBJ1-2, with 7 bases fitting TRBD1. The junction had 5 bases not matched to a gene; V was cut back by 1 base and J by 5 bases. The CDR3 covers 14 residues. Germline CDR1 and CDR2: SGHDT and YYEEEE. Here the CDR3 reads CASSLPRGSYGYTF. DNA of the CDR3: TGTGCCAGCAGCTTGCCCAGGGGGAGTTATGGCTACACCTTC.

V usage is TRBV15 and J usage is TRBJ1-1, with a possible D match to TRBD1 (5 bases). Trimming shortened V by 6 bases and J by 5 bases, and 13 bases separated the two germline ends. Germline CDR1 and CDR2: LNHNV and YYDKDF (reference sequence). The CDR3 runs 13 residues. For the CDR3, the DNA is TGTGCCACCAGAGGGGAGTGGGGGACTGAAGCTTTCTTT. It translates to CATRGEWGTEAFF.